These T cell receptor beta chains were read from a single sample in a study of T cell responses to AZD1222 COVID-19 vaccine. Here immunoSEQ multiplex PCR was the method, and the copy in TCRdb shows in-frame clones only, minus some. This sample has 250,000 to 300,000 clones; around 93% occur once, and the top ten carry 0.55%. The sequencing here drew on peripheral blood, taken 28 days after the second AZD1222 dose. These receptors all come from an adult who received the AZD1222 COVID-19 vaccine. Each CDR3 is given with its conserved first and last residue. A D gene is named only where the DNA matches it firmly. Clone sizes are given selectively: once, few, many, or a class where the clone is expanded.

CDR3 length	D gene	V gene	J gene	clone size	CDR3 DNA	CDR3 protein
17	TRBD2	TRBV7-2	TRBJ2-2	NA	TGTGCCAGCAGCAAGGGGAGGGGAGAAGGGAACACCGGGGAGCTGTTTTTT	CASSKGRGEGNTGELFF
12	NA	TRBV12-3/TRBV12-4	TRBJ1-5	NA	TGTGCCAGCAGCGACGTAAATCAGCCCCAGCATTTT	CASSDVNQPQHF
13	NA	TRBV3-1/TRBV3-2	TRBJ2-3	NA	TGTGCCAGCAGCCAATTGAGCACAGATACGCAGTATTTT	CASSQLSTDTQYF
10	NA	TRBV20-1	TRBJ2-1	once	TGCAGTGCCGCTGGGTATGAGCAGTTCTTC	CSAAGYEQFF
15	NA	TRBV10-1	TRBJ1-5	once	TGCGCCAGCCCAAGAGGATGGGACAGCAATCAGCCCCAGCATTTT	CASPRGWDSNQPQHF
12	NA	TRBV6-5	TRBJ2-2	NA	TGTGCCAGCAGTTACCGGGCCGGGGAGCTGTTTTTT	CASSYRAGELFF
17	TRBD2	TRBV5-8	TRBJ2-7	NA	TGTGCCAGCAGTGCCGGACTAGCGGGACCCTTCGTCGCCGAGCAGTACTTC	CASSAGLAGPFVAEQYF
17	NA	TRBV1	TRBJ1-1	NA	TGCACCAGCAGCCACCCGCCGACAGGGGGCAAGGACACTGAAGCTTTCTTT	CTSSHPPTGGKDTEAFF
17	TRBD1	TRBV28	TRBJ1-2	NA	TGTGCCAGCAGTTTAATATTTCCGGGACAGACTAACTATGGCTACACCTTC	CASSLIFPGQTNYGYTF
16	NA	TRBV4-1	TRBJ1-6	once	TGCGCCAGCAGCAAAGTCGGAACGAGGTTGAATTCACCCCTCCACTTT	CASSKVGTRLNSPLHF
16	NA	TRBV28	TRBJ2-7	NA	TGTGCCAGCAGTTTTAGTGTTAGGGGACCTTCCTACGAGCAGTACTTC	CASSFSVRGPSYEQYF
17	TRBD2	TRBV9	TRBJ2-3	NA	TGTGCCAGCAGCCCCCCTCCTCTAGCGGACCCCTTTGTGACGCAGTATTTT	CASSPPPLADPFVTQYF
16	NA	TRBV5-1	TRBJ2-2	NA	TGCGCCAGCAGCTTGGCCGAGGGGGGTGACACCGGGGAGCTGTTTTTT	CASSLAEGGDTGELFF
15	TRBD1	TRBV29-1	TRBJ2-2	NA	TGCAGCGTTGGCCGGTTTACAGGGGGCGGCGGGGAGCTGTTTTTT	CSVGRFTGGGGELFF
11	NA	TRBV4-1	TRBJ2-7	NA	TGCGCCAGCAGCCAAGGGTCCGAGCAGTACTTC	CASSQGSEQYF
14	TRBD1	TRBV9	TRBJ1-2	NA	TGTGCCAGCAGGAACACCGGGACAGGGTCCGGCTACACCTTC	CASRNTGTGSGYTF
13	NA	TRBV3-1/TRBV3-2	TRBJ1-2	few	TGTGCCAGCAGCCACGACAGGTGGAATGGCTACACCTTC	CASSHDRWNGYTF
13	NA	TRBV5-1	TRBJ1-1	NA	TGCGCCAGCAGGATTAACATGAACACTGAAGCTTTCTTT	CASRINMNTEAFF
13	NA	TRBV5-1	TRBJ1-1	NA	TGCGCCAGCAGCTTGGCTGGGCAAGGGGCGGCTTTCTTT	CASSLAGQGAAFF
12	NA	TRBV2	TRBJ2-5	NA	TGTGCCAGCACCGGGGCCCCGGAGACCCAGTACTTC	CASTGAPETQYF
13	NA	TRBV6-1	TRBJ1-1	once	TGTGCCAGCAGTGAAAGGGGGGCAACTGAAGCTTTCTTT	CASSERGATEAFF
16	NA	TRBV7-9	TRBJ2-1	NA	TGTGCCAGCAGCTTTGCTCTTGGCCGTTTCTTGAATGAGCAGTTCTTC	CASSFALGRFLNEQFF
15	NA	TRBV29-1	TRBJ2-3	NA	TGCAGCGTTGAAGATCGCCGGACTAGCACAGATACGCAGTATTTT	CSVEDRRTSTDTQYF
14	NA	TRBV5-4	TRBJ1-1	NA	TGTGCCAGCAGCTTGGGCAGGGAGAACACTGAAGCTTTCTTT	CASSLGRENTEAFF
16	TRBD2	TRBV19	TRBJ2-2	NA	TGTGCCAGTAGCTTGATAGCGGGAGCTTTTTCCGGGGAGCTGTTTTTT	CASSLIAGAFSGELFF
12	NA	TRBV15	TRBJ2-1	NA	TGTGCCACCAGCAGAGCAGGGCGCGAGCAGTTCTTC	CATSRAGREQFF
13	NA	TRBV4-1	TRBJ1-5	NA	TGCGCCAGCAGCCAAGAGGGGGCCCAGCCCCAGCATTTT	CASSQEGAQPQHF
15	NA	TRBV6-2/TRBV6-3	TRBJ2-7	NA	TGTGCCAGCACCCCGAGGGAGACTTATTCCTACGAGCAGTACTTC	CASTPRETYSYEQYF
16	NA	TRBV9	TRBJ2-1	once	TGTGCCAGCAGCGTAGTACTCTCAGTTCCCTACAATGAGCAGTTCTTC	CASSVVLSVPYNEQFF
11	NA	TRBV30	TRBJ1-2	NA	TGTGCCTGGAAAAATGGGTATGGCTACACCTTC	CAWKNGYGYTF
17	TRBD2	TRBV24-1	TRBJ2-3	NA	TGTGCCACCAGTCACTGGGGGGGGGTCCCTGGCGCAGATACGCAGTATTTT	CATSHWGGVPGADTQYF
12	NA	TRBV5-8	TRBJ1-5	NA	TGTGCCAGCAGCGTGGAGGGTTGGGGTATACATTTT	CASSVEGWGIHF
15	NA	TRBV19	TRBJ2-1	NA	TGTGCCAGTACCCTAAGGGTGAACTCCTACAATGAGCAGTTCTTC	CASTLRVNSYNEQFF
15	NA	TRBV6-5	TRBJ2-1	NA	TGTGCCAGCAGAGGAAGAGGGGCGACCTACAATGAGCAGTTCTTC	CASRGRGATYNEQFF
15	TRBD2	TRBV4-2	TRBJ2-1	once	TGTGCCAGCAGCCAAGGAGTCGGGTGGGGGGGTGAGCAGTTCTTC	CASSQGVGWGGEQFF
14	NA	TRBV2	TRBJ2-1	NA	TGTGCCAGCAGCCCCCCCGGAGGTTCGAGTGAGCAGTTCTTC	CASSPPGGSSEQFF
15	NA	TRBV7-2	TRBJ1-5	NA	TGTGCCAGCAGCCAAGGGGCTGGTGGGGGTCAGCCCCAGCATTTT	CASSQGAGGGQPQHF
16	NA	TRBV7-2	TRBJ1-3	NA	TGTGCCAGCAGCCACAACTCCGGAGCCTCTGGAAACACCATATATTTT	CASSHNSGASGNTIYF
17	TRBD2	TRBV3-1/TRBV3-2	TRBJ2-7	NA	TGTGCCAGCAGCCAAGCAAGGGCGGGGGTCTCCCCTACGAAGCAGTACTTC	CASSQARAGVSPTKQYF
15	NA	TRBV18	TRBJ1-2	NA	TGTGCCAGCTCACCACCGTCCCGGGCCAACTATGGCTACACCTTC	CASSPPSRANYGYTF
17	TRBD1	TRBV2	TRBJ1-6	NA	TGTGCCAGCAGTCCACGCCCCGACAGGGACTATAATTCACCCCTCCACTTT	CASSPRPDRDYNSPLHF
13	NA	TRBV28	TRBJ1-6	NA	TGTGTTTCTCTGGGACGGCATAATTCACCCCTCCACTTT	CVSLGRHNSPLHF
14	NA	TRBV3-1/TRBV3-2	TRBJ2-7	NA	TGTGCCAGCAGCCCGAATAGGGGGGCCTACGAGCAGTACTTC	CASSPNRGAYEQYF
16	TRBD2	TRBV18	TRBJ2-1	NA	TGTGCCAGCTCACCCTCCGGGGCGGGAGTTGGCAATGAGCAGTTCTTC	CASSPSGAGVGNEQFF
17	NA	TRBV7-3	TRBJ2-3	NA	TGTGCCAGCAGCCGGGGCTCGGGAGGGGGCGGTACAGATACGCAGTATTTT	CASSRGSGGGGTDTQYF
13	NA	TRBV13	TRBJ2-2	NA	TGTGCCAGCAGCCCGGAGGACACCGGGGAGCTGTTTTTT	CASSPEDTGELFF
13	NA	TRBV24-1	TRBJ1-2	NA	TGTGCCACCAGCTCCGAGTGGGGACTTGGCTACACCTTC	CATSSEWGLGYTF
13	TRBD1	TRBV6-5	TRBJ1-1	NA	TGTGCCAGCAGTAAGACAGGGTATACTGAAGCTTTCTTT	CASSKTGYTEAFF
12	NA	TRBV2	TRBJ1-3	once	TGTGCCAGCAGCCTTGAACGTGACACCATATATTTT	CASSLERDTIYF
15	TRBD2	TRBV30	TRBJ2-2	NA	TGTGCCTGGAATGCCGGGACTAGGCACACCGGGGAGCTGTTTTTT	CAWNAGTRHTGELFF
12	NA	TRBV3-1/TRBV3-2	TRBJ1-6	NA	TGTGCCAGCAGCCGACAGAATTCACCCCTCCACTTT	CASSRQNSPLHF
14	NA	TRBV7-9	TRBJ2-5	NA	TGTGCCAGCAGCCCCGGGAGTAGTCAAGAGACCCAGTACTTC	CASSPGSSQETQYF
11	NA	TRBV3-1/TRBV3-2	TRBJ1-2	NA	TGTGCCAGCAGCCGCGGACCTGGCTACACCTTC	CASSRGPGYTF
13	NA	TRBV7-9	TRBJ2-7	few	TGTGCCAGCAGCTCGGTGACAGGCTACGAGCAGTACTTC	CASSSVTGYEQYF
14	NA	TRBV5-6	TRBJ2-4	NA	TGTGCCAGCAGCGCGACAGGAGCCAAAAACATTCAGTACTTC	CASSATGAKNIQYF
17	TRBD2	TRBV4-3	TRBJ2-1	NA	TGCGCCAGCAGCCAAGATGGGCTAGCGGGAGGGAACTATGAGCAGTTCTTC	CASSQDGLAGGNYEQFF
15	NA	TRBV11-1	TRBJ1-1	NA	TGTGCCAGCAGCACCTCTTGGGGAGGAGACACTGAAGCTTTCTTT	CASSTSWGGDTEAFF
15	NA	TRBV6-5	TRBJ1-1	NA	TGTGCCAGCAGTCTCCGGGACACCATGAACACTGAAGCTTTCTTT	CASSLRDTMNTEAFF
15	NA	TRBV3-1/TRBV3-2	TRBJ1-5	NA	TGTGCCAGCAGCCAAGGGCCAGGGAGCAATCAGCCCCAGCATTTT	CASSQGPGSNQPQHF